One T cell receptor beta chain is described in this entry. These data come from a study of blood T cell repertoires in COVID-19. Study details: From the United States, Italy and Spain came samples of acute and convalescent COVID-19.

The data were produced by immunoSEQ multiplex PCR, yet TCRdb's version contains in-frame clones alone and is incomplete. This sample carries about 120,000 clones, over 80% of them seen once, and the ten largest clones take approximately 2.3%. In germline, CDR1 is LNHNV, CDR2 YYDKDF (reference sequence). The CDR3 covers 17 residues. The V end was cut by 0 bases, the J end by 2 bases, with 13 bases between. This TCR was recovered from a man between 25 and 39 years old with acute or convalescent COVID-19. This rearrangement joins TRBV15 to TRBJ2-2; the D gene is possibly TRBD1 (5 bases). The sequenced material came from peripheral blood. The CDR3 loop is CATSRDGSTVNTGELFF. In nucleotides, the CDR3 is TGTGCCACCAGCAGAGATGGGTCGACAGTTAACACCGGGGAGCTGTTTTTT.